The 27 T cell receptor beta chains given below trace back to one sample, sequenced in a study of blood T cell repertoires in COVID-19 (dated by TCRdb to the early 2020s). The library was obtained by the immunoSEQ multiplex PCR assay. Held by TCRdb, this immuneACCESS table contains in-frame sequences only and omits some clones. Under half of the omission traces to an unresolved V gene where checked; the cause of the rest is unknown. The sample table shows some 250,000 clones, and roughly 91% are seen once. 3.5% to 4% of the sample is taken by the ten largest. The sequenced sample consisted of PBMCs or T cells enriched from blood (not recorded which). Every receptor here comes from a woman aged 25 to 45 with acute COVID-19.

The chain has TRBV12-5 and TRBJ2-5; 7 bases are shared with TRBD1. Germline V lookup: CDR1 LGHNT, CDR2 FRNRAP. This CDR3 comprises 14 residues. J was trimmed by 1 base and V by 3 bases; bases with no gene match: 2. CDR3 bases: TGTGCTAGTGGTTTTGGACAGGTCCAAGAGACCCAGTACTTC. Encoded protein: CASGFGQVQETQYF.

As DNA, the CDR3 is TGTGCCAGCAGCCCCAACCCCCTGAACCAGCAAGAGACCCAGTACTTC. This translates into CASSPNPLNQQETQYF. The chain employs TRBV11-2 and TRBJ2-5; D not resolved. Trimming pared 5 bases from V and 2 bases from J, leaving 18 bases between. Germline V CDR1 and CDR2: SGHAT, FQNNGV. The CDR3 totals 16 residues.

This clone was seen at least ten times. CDR3 nucleotide sequence: TGTGCCAGCTCACCAGAGTTCGGCTACACCTTC. Translated, it gives CASSPEFGYTF. V gene TRBV18 combines with J gene TRBJ1-2; D is unclear. The CDR3 loop spans 11 amino acids. V was cut by 2 bases and J by 8 bases, with 6 bases left in between. Germline V CDR1 and CDR2: KGHSH, LQKENI.

The chain joins TRBV25-1 to TRBJ2-3, with TRBD1 matching 7 bases. This CDR3 comprises 15 residues. V lost 3 bases and J lost 4; bases outside the gene matches: 7. Germline CDR1 reads MGHDK; CDR2 reads SYGVNS. CDR3 sequence reads: CASSDTGVLSDTQYF. The CDR3 region has the DNA TGTGCCAGCAGTGATACAGGGGTTCTTTCAGATACGCAGTATTTT.

This sequence joins TRBV27 and TRBJ2-1; 10 bases are a match to TRBD2. The germline gives CDR1 MNHEY, CDR2 SMNVEV (reference sequence). V was pared by 4 bases and J by 7 bases, with 7 bases of the junction left unmatched. This CDR3 spans 15 amino acids. This CDR3 is CASSWSAGGKNEQFF. The CDR3 region has the DNA TGTGCCAGCAGTTGGTCAGCGGGGGGGAAAAATGAGCAGTTCTTC.

The chain has TRBV12-3 or TRBV12-4 and TRBJ1-1; weak D call: TRBD1 (5 bases). CDR3 length: 12 amino acids. Trimming stripped 6 bases from V and 1 base from J, with 6 bases between. The CDR3 DNA is TGTGCCAGCAGGGACAAGAACACTGAAGCTTTCTTT. It translates to CASRDKNTEAFF.

CDR3 sequence (DNA): TGTGCCAGCAGCCATGCCCGGACTATCTACAATGAGCAGTTCTTC. The encoded protein is CASSHARTIYNEQFF. The V call is TRBV14, the J call TRBJ2-1; D may be TRBD2 (6 bases). Germline values: CDR1 SGHDN, CDR2 FVKESK. This CDR3 has 15 amino acids. Trimming left V 3 bases short and J 3 bases short, with 12 bases between.

J is TRBJ2-5 and V is TRBV18; 12 bases align to TRBD2. The V gene end was trimmed by 2 bases and the J gene end by 5 bases; junction bases not matched to a gene: 9. Germline assignment: CDR1 KGHSH and CDR2 LQKENI. This CDR3 has 17 residues. In DNA, the CDR3 is TGTGCCAGCTCACCAACTAGCGGGGGGCAGGAATTGGAGACCCAGTACTTC. It codes for CASSPTSGGQELETQYF.

The gene calls are TRBV18 and TRBJ1-5, with 10 bases identical to TRBD1. V lost 6 bases and J lost 0; bases outside the gene matches: 11. Germline CDR1 KGHSH, CDR2 LQKENI. The CDR3 covers 18 residues. The DNA for the CDR3 is TGTGCCAGCTCGGTCGGGACAGGGGATTATTATAGCAATCAGCCCCAGCATTTT. Translation gives CASSVGTGDYYSNQPQHF.

The sample holds one count of this clone. CDR3 DNA sequence: TGTGCCAGCAGCGCAGGGGGCTGGGGTGAAAAACTGTTTTTT. Residues: CASSAGGWGEKLFF. The chain uses TRBV9 and TRBJ1-4; TRBD1 matches 8 bases. Germline V gene sequence: CDR1 SGDLS, CDR2 YYNGEE. V lost 3 bases to trimming and J lost 7 bases; unmatched junction nucleotides: 5. The CDR3 length is 14 residues.

The rearrangement joins TRBV11-1 to TRBJ1-1, with 7 nucleotides matching TRBD1. The germline gives CDR1 SGHAT, CDR2 FQDESV (reference sequence). Trimming removed 2 bases from V and 2 bases from J; junction bases left unmatched: 8. The CDR3 is made up of 16 amino acids. CDR3 DNA: TGTGCCAGCAGCTTACCCCGACAGGGACTTAACACTGAAGCTTTCTTT. Its translation: CASSLPRQGLNTEAFF.

This chain uses TRBV19 with TRBJ2-7; D may be TRBD1 (5 bases). V was clipped by 5 bases and J by 2 bases, with 7 bases between them. Germline V gene lookup returns CDR1 LNHDA and CDR2 SQIVND (reference sequence). This CDR3 comprises 12 residues. The CDR3 loop reads CASSLDTYEQYF. As DNA, the CDR3 is TGTGCCAGTAGTCTGGACACCTACGAGCAGTACTTC.

The V and J genes are TRBV5-8 and TRBJ1-5, with unresolved D. V was cut by 4 bases and J by 0 bases, with 14 bases left in between. The CDR3 is 16 amino acids. CDR1 SGHTS and CDR2 YDEGEE come from the germline V gene. The CDR3 DNA reads as TGTGCCAGCAGCAAGGGAGGGCCCTATAGCAATCAGCCCCAGCATTTT. Translation: CASSKGGPYSNQPQHF.

This clone was seen a handful of times. This chain joins TRBV7-8 and TRBJ2-7; D is unresolved. V lost 1 base and J lost 6, with 10 bases in between. Per germline, CDR1 SGHVS and CDR2 FQNEAQ. CDR3 length equals 13 residues. The CDR3 nucleotides read TGTGCCAGCAGCTTAGGCCCCTACGGCGAGCAGTACTTC. Its translation is CASSLGPYGEQYF. The full variable domain, completed using reference TRBV7-8 and TRBJ2-7, is GAGVSQSPRYKVAKRGQDVALRCDPISGHVSLFWYQQALGQGPEFLTYFQNEAQLDKSGLPSDRFFAERPEGSVSTLKIQRTQQEDSAVYLCASSLGPYGEQYFGPGTRLTVT.

The chain uses TRBV7-9 and TRBJ1-1; D gene ambiguous. With 5 bases removed from V and 8 bases from J, the gap between germline ends came to 15 bases. Germline lookup yields CDR1 SEHNR and CDR2 FQNEAQ (reference sequence). This CDR3 spans 13 amino acids. CDR3 loop: CASSPVLPQEAFF. CDR3 DNA sequence: TGTGCCAGCAGCCCAGTATTACCCCAGGAAGCTTTCTTT.

This chain joins TRBV3-1 (or the pseudogene TRBV3-2) and TRBJ2-2; 12 nucleotides agree with TRBD2. Germline V gives CDR1 LGHDT, CDR2 YNNKEL (reference sequence). There are 16 residues in the CDR3. Trimming at V came to 8 bases and at J to 3 bases, leaving 7 bases not matched to a gene. CDR3 in amino acids: CASYLRLAGDTGELFF. The CDR3 coding sequence is TGTGCCAGCTATCTAAGACTAGCGGGGGACACCGGGGAGCTGTTTTTT.

CDR3 sequence (DNA): TGTGCCAGCAGCCCCCCAACAGTTAACTATGGCTACACCTTC. Translated: CASSPPTVNYGYTF. The chain couples TRBV6-5 to TRBJ1-2; no definite D call. CDR3 size: 14 residues. The germline gives CDR1 MNHEY, CDR2 SVGAGI. The V gene lost 6 bases and the J gene lost 1 base, with 12 bases spanning the gap.

In DNA, the CDR3 is TGTGCCAGCAGTGGACAGGGGAGCGGGGAGCTGTTTTTT. It specifies CASSGQGSGELFF. The rearrangement uses TRBV6-1 and TRBJ2-2, with 8 bases matching TRBD1. The V gene's germline CDR1 is MNHNS and CDR2 SASEGT. This CDR3 spans 13 amino acids. Trimming at V came to 4 bases and at J to 7 bases, leaving 2 bases not matched to a gene.

The chain combines TRBV30 with TRBJ1-1; TRBD1 matches 7 bases. CDR3 length equals 14 residues. Germline V lookup: CDR1 GTSNPN, CDR2 SVGIG (reference sequence). After removal of 1 base from V and 4 bases from J, the junction contained 6 bases not matched to a gene. The CDR3 sequence is CAWSDRGRLTEAFF. Here the CDR3 DNA reads TGTGCCTGGAGTGACAGGGGAAGGCTCACTGAAGCTTTCTTT.

V usage is TRBV19 and J usage is TRBJ1-4; 7 bases fit TRBD1. V shed 9 bases, J shed 2 bases, and the junction held 6 bases outside the gene matches. This CDR3 region has 14 residues. From germline, CDR1 is LNHDA and CDR2 SQIVND (reference sequence). The CDR3 DNA is TGTGCCAGCAGCGTGGGACAGACTAATGAAAAACTGTTTTTT. Translation gives CASSVGQTNEKLFF.

The genes are TRBV3-1 (or the pseudogene TRBV3-2) and TRBJ1-4; 7 nucleotides agree with TRBD1. Germline CDR1 LGHDT, CDR2 YNNKEL (reference sequence). The V segment lost 5 bases and the J segment 6 bases; nucleotides outside the gene matches: 3. The CDR3 sequence is 13 residues long. As DNA, the CDR3 is TGTGCCAGCAGCGGAACAGGGGATGAAAAACTGTTTTTT. This translates into CASSGTGDEKLFF.

This clone was counted once. The V call is TRBV6-5, the J call TRBJ1-1; D is undetermined. Trimming pared 7 bases from V and 1 base from J, leaving 4 bases between. Germline CDR1 reads MNHEY; CDR2 reads SVGAGI. The CDR3 is made up of 11 amino acids. This CDR3 is CASNRNTEAFF. In DNA, the CDR3 is TGTGCCAGCAACAGGAACACTGAAGCTTTCTTT.

Only a few counts were recorded for this clone. The chain links TRBV2 to TRBJ2-1; 11 bases align to TRBD2. J was trimmed by 4 bases and V by 8 bases; bases with no gene match: 4. Per germline, CDR1 SNHLY and CDR2 FYNNEI. The CDR3 covers 14 residues. Here the CDR3 DNA reads TGTGCCAGCGTAGCGGGGGGGCGATACAATGAGCAGTTCTTC. Residues: CASVAGGRYNEQFF. Complete variable domain (other parts from reference TRBV2 and TRBJ2-1): EPEVTQTPSHQVTQMGQEVILRCVPISNHLYFYWYRQILGQKVEFLVSFYNNEISEKSEIFDDQFSVERPDGSNFTLKIRSTKLEDSAMYFCASVAGGRYNEQFFGPGTRLTVL.

The chain has TRBV27 and TRBJ1-1; the match to TRBD1 covers 8 bases. Germline CDR1 is MNHEY and CDR2 is SMNVEV (reference sequence). This CDR3 has 13 residues. The ends lost 4 bases at V and 8 bases at J; junction bases unmatched: 6. The CDR3 loop is CASSSRGLSEAFF. In nucleotides, the CDR3 is TGTGCCAGCAGTTCCAGGGGGCTATCCGAAGCTTTCTTT.

This clone is a singleton in its sample. CDR3 bases: TGTGCCACCAGTGAGGGGGGGACAGGCGGGGCCATTCAGTACTTC. Its translation is CATSEGGTGGAIQYF. The genes are TRBV24-1 and TRBJ2-4; weak D call: TRBD1 (8 bases). CDR3 size: 15 residues. Trimming took 4 bases from V and 9 from J, leaving 18 bases between them. CDR1 KGHDR and CDR2 SFDVKD come from the germline V gene.

This clone was picked up many times. V is TRBV28 and J is TRBJ1-6; D gene uncertain. Deletions cut 2 bases from V and 8 bases from J, with 19 bases between. There are 17 residues in the CDR3. From germline, CDR1 is MDHEN and CDR2 SYDVKM. Here the CDR3 reads CASSLRQAFDFHSPLHF. The DNA for the CDR3 is TGTGCCAGCAGTTTACGGCAGGCATTCGATTTTCATTCACCCCTCCACTTT. Full variable domain (rest looked up from reference TRBV28 and TRBJ1-6): DVKVTQSSRYLVKRTGEKVFLECVQDMDHENMFWYRQDPGLGLRLIYFSYDVKMKEKGDIPEGYSVSREKKERFSLILESASTNQTSMYLCASSLRQAFDFHSPLHFGNGTRLTVT.

CDR3 in amino acids: CASSLWGAQDYGYTF. CDR3 bases: TGTGCCAGCAGTTTATGGGGGGCGCAGGACTATGGCTACACCTTC. This chain links TRBV28 with TRBJ1-2; TRBD1 is a possible D gene (6 bases). Between the trimmed V and J ends, which lost 0 bases and 3 bases, there was a span of 11 bases. Germline lookup yields CDR1 MDHEN and CDR2 SYDVKM. The CDR3 extends over 15 amino acids.